This T cell receptor beta chain was identified in a study of cytomegalovirus exposure and HLA in healthy donors. The study, taken as a whole, reports: Cytomegalovirus-associated TCR beta chains were listed, numbering 164. CMV serostatus was the only immune exposure information that was available. In a later analysis, donors in an Asian-associated ancestry cluster reportedly had fewer N-insertions in productive TCRs than the cohort mean. Being productive about 87% or about 30% of the time was typical of most TCR beta V segments in an earlier analysis.

13 Jbeta primers and 60 Vbeta primers were used for the PCR. Sequenced by immunoSEQ multiplex PCR; TCRdb stores in-frame clones only, minus some. The sample lists roughly 160,000 clones; about 77% were seen once. This clone was detected only once. Its antigen is undetermined. The germline V gene has CDR1 LNHDA and CDR2 SQIVND (reference sequence). There are 15 residues in the CDR3. Trimming took 4 bases from V and 8 from J; bases not matched to a gene: 5. The sequenced material came from PBMCs. The chain links TRBV19 to TRBJ1-6, with 10 bases identical to TRBD1. The receptor was isolated from a woman aged 45-59 years in good health and CMV-seronegative. CDR3 amino acids: CASSTSGTGDSPLHF. The CDR3 region has the DNA TGTGCCAGTAGTACCTCCGGGACAGGGGATTCACCCCTCCACTTT. Full variable domain (outside the CDR3, taken from reference TRBV19 and TRBJ1-6): DGGITQSPKYLFRKEGQNVTLSCEQNLNHDAMYWYRQDPGQGLRLIYYSQIVNDFQKGDIAEGYSVSREKKESFPLTVTSAQKNPTAFYLCASSTSGTGDSPLHFGNGTRLTVT.